This is a list of T cell receptor beta chains from one sample in a study of PD-1 blockade in classical Hodgkin lymphoma. Sequencing used immunoSEQ multiplex PCR; TCRdb keeps in-frame clones, though not all of them. The sample consists of over 50,000 clones, 73% of them appearing once. The sample in question was peripheral blood mononuclear cells (PBMCs), obtained before the second cycle of nivolumab. The receptors stem from a human donor with classical Hodgkin lymphoma. Each CDR3 is given with its conserved first and last residue. Each record gives: V gene, J gene, CDR3 protein.

TRBV5-1	TRBJ2-3	CASSWAGTRGQGTQYF
TRBV19	TRBJ2-3	CASSSRGAASTDTQYF
TRBV29-1	TRBJ2-1	CSVRGLAAFNEQFF
TRBV11-1	TRBJ2-7	CASSRRWDVSYEQYF
TRBV7-9	TRBJ2-3	CASSLQAYTQYF
TRBV28	TRBJ1-5	CASSPGTQNSNQPQHF
TRBV19	TRBJ1-5	CASSRPPEGQPQHF
TRBV5-1	TRBJ2-4	CASSPATGWGIQYF
TRBV5-1	TRBJ1-6	CASSLVGTVFGSPLHF
TRBV7-9	TRBJ2-7	CASSLVAGVEQYF
TRBV25-1	TRBJ2-7	CASSPGGGYEQYF
TRBV6-1	TRBJ2-5	CASSEARVYRYQETQYF
TRBV30	TRBJ2-1	CAWRTGRRADNEQFF
TRBV6-5	TRBJ2-3	CASSSYTASTDTQYF
TRBV27	TRBJ1-6	CASSLRENNSPLHF
TRBV30	TRBJ1-1	CAWWGLMNTEAFF
TRBV7-9	TRBJ1-1	CASSPHGDTEAFF
TRBV28	TRBJ2-7	CASRLAGYEQYF
TRBV29-1	TRBJ2-2	CSVKGQNTGELFF
TRBV6-1	TRBJ1-1	CASSEAARGSTEAFF
TRBV11-2	TRBJ2-6	CASSFRGRTGANVLTF
TRBV11-2	TRBJ2-7	CASSLVVGQPSYEQYF
TRBV2	TRBJ2-3	CASTLTGFTDTQYF
TRBV7-6	TRBJ2-3	CASSPQGGTTDTQYF
TRBV11-2	TRBJ1-4	CASSLTRLTNEKLFF
TRBV30	TRBJ2-7	CAWSMGGRQGEQYF
TRBV7-2	TRBJ2-2	CASSFGTSLGELFF
TRBV11-2	TRBJ2-4	CASSLVGARAKNIQYF
TRBV6-5	TRBJ1-1	CASSYGSGLMPFF
TRBV11-2	TRBJ2-5	CASSIALLAEETQYF
TRBV27	TRBJ2-1	CASSLRTSGLNNEQFF
TRBV6-6	TRBJ2-7	CASSPLGYEQYF
TRBV7-2	TRBJ1-5	CASSLGQGYQPQHF
TRBV28	TRBJ2-1	CASSSWTSGNEQFF
TRBV6-5	TRBJ1-3	CASSRTPSGNTIYF
TRBV29-1	TRBJ1-2	CSVIGQDYYGYTF
TRBV19	TRBJ1-3	CASSLDRASIAGNTIYF
TRBV18	TRBJ1-1	CASSPGQATNTEAFF
TRBV6-5	TRBJ2-5	CASTLYQETQYF
TRBV7-3	TRBJ2-1	CASSLTVSNEQFF
TRBV28	TRBJ2-3	CASSIRSDTQYF
TRBV29-1	TRBJ2-1	CSAKLAGIGEQFF
TRBV7-2	TRBJ2-1	CASSPGGLVEQFF
TRBV7-7	TRBJ1-5	CASSLAYRAQPQHF
TRBV7-2	TRBJ1-4	CASSLGGGPGEKLFF
TRBV2	TRBJ2-7	CASSRRAGYEQYF
TRBV7-2	TRBJ2-2	CASSLGSRKLFF
TRBV6-5	TRBJ1-2	CASSSRVSYGYTF
TRBV6-5	TRBJ2-3	CASSSGGSNTDTQYF
TRBV7-9	TRBJ1-4	CASSILSGLKEKLFF